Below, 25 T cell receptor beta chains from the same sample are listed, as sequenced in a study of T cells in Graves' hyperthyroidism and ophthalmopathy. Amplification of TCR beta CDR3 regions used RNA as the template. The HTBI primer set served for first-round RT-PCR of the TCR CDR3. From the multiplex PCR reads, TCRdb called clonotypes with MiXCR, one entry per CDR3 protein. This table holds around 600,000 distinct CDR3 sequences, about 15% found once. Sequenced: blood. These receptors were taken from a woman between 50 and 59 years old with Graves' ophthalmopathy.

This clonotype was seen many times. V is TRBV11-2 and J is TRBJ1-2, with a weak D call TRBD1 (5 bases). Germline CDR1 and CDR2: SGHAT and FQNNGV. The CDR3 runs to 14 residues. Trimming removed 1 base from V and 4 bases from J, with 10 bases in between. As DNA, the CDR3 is TGTGCCAGCAGCTTAGGGCCTAGGGGCTATGGCTACACCTTC. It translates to CASSLGPRGYGYTF.

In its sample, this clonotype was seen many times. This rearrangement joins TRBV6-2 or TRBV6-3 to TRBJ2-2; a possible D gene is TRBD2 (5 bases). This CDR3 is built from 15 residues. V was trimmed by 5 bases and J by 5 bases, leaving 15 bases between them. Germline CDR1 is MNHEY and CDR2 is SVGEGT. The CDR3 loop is CASSPSFPGTGELFF. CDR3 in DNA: TGTGCCAGCAGTCCTTCTTTCCCGGGGACCGGGGAGCTGTTTTTT.

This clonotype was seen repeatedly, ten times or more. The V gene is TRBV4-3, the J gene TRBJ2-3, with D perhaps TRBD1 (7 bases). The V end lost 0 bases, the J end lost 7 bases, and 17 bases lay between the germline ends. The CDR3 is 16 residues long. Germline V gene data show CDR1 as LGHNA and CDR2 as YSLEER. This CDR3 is CASSQEWAGGKHTQYF. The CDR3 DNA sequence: TGCGCCAGCAGCCAAGAGTGGGCAGGGGGGAAGCATACGCAGTATTTT.

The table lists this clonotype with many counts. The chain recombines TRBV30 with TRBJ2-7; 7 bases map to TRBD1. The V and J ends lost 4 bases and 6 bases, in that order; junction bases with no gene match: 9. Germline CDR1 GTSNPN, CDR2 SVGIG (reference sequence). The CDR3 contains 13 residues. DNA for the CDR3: TGTGCCTGGAACCAACAGGGGATTGGCGAGCAGTACTTC. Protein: CAWNQQGIGEQYF.

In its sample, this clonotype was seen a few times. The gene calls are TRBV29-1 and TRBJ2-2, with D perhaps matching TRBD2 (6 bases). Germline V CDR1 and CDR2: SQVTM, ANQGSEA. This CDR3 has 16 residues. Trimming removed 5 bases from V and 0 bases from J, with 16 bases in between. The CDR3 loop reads CSVRGKTNANTGELFF. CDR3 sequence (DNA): TGCAGCGTTCGCGGGAAGACAAACGCGAACACCGGGGAGCTGTTTTTT.

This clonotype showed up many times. CDR3 amino acids: CSVGWRGGEQYF. CDR3 nucleotides: TGCAGCGTTGGGTGGAGGGGAGGCGAGCAGTACTTC. V and J are TRBV29-1 and TRBJ2-7, with a weak D call TRBD2 (6 bases). Looked up from germline, CDR1 is SQVTM and CDR2 is ANQGSEA. This CDR3 has 12 amino acids. V was cut by 4 bases and J by 6 bases, with 13 bases left in between.

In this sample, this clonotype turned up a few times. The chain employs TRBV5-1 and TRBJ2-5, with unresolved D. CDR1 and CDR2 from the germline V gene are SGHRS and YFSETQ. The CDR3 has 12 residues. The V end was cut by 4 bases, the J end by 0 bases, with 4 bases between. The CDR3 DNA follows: TGCGCCAGCAGCAGCCACCAAGAGACCCAGTACTTC. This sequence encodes CASSSHQETQYF.

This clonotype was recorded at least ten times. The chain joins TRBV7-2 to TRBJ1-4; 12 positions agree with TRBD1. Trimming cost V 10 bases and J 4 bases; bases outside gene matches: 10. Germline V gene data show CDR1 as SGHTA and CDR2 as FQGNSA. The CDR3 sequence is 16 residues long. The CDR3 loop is CATSPGQGAGNEKLFF. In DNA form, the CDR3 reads TGTGCCACTAGTCCGGGACAGGGGGCGGGTAATGAAAAACTGTTTTTT.

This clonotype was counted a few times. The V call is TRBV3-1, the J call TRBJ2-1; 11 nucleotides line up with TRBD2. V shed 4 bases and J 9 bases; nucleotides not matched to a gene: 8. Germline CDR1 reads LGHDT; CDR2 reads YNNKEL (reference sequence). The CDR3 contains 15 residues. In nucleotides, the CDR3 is TGTGCCAGCAGCCGCGGGACTAGCGGTTTGGGTGAGCAGTTCTTC. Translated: CASSRGTSGLGEQFF.

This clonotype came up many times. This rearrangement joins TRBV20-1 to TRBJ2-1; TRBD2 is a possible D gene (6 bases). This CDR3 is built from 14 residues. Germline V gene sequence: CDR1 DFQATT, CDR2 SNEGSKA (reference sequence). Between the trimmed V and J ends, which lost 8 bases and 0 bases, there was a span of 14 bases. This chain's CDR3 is CSLYRERSYNEQFF. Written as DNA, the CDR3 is TGCAGTTTATACCGGGAGCGCTCCTACAATGAGCAGTTCTTC.

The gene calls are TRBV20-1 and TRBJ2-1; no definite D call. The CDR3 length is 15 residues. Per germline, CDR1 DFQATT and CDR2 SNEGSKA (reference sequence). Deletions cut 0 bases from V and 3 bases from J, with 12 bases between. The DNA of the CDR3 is TGCAGTGCTAGAGATTGGGGTGTTCTCTACAATGAGCAGTTCTTC. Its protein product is CSARDWGVLYNEQFF.

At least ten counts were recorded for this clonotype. The CDR3 is CASSSRTGFEQFF. For the CDR3, the DNA is TGTGCCAGCAGCTCAAGGACTGGATTTGAGCAGTTCTTC. The gene calls are TRBV11-1 and TRBJ2-1; D possibly corresponds to TRBD2 (5 bases). This CDR3 is built from 13 residues. V lost 4 bases, J lost 9 bases, and 13 bases lay in between. Germline V CDR1 and CDR2: SGHAT, FQDESV (reference sequence). Looking up the rest from reference TRBV11-1 and TRBJ2-1 gives the full variable domain: EAEVAQSPRYKITEKSQAVAFWCDPISGHATLYWYRQILGQGPELLVQFQDESVVDDSQLPKDRFSAERLKGVDSTLKIQPAELGDSAMYLCASSSRTGFEQFFGPGTRLTVL.

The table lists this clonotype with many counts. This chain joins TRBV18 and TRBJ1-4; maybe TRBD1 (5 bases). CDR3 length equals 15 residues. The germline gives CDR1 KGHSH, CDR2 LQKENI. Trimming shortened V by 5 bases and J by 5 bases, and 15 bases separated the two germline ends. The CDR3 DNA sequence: TGTGCCAGCTCAGGGACCGGGACGGCAAATGAAAAACTGTTTTTT. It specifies CASSGTGTANEKLFF.

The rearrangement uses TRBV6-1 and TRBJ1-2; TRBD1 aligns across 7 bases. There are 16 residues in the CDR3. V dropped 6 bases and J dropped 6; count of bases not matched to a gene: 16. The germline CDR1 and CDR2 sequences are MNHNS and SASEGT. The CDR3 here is CASRTTGTALWDGYTF. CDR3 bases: TGTGCCAGCAGAACGACCGGGACAGCCCTTTGGGATGGCTACACCTTC.

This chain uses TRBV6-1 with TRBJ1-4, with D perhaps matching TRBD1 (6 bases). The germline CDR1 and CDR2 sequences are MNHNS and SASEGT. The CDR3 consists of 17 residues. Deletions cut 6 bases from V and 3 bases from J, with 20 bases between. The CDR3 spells CASSTGTSGLPNEKLFF. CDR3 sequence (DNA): TGTGCCAGCAGCACCGGGACATCAGGGCTGCCTAATGAAAAACTGTTTTTT.

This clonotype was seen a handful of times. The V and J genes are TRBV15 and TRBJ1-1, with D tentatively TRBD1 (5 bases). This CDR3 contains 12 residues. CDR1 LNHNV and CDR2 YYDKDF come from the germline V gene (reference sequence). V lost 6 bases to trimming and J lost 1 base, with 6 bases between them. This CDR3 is CATRRGNTEAFF. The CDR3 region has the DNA TGTGCCACCAGGAGGGGGAACACTGAAGCTTTCTTT. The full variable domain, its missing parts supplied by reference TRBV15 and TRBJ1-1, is DAMVIQNPRYQVTQFGKPVTLSCSQTLNHNVMYWYQQKSSQAPKLLFHYYDKDFNNEADTPDNFQSRRPNTSFCFLDIRSPGLGDTAMYLCATRRGNTEAFFGQGTRLTVV.

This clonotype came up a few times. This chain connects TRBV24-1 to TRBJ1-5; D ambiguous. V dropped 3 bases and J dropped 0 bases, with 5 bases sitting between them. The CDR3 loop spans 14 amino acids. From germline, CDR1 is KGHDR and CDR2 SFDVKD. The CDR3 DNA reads TGTGCCACCAGTGATGGGAATAGCAATCAGCCCCAGCATTTT. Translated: CATSDGNSNQPQHF.

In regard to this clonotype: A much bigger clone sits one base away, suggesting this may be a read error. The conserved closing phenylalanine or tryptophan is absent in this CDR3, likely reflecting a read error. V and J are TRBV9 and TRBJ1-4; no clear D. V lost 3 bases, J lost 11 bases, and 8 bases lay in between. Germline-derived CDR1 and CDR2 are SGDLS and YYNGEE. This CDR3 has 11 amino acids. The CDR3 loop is CASSDPGKLFS. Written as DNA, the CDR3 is TGTGCCAGCAGCGACCCGGGCAAACTGTTTTCT.

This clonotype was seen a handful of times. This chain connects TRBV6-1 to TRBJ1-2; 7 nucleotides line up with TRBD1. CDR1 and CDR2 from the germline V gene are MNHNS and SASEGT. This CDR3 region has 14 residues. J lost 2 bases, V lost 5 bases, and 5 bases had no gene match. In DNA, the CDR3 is TGTGCCAGCAGTTGGGCACAGGGGAACTATGGCTACACCTTC. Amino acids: CASSWAQGNYGYTF.

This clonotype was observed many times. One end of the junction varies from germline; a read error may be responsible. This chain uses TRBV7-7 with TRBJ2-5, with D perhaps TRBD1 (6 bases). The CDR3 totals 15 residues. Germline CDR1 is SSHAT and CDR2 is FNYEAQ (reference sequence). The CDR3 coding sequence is TGTGCTAGCAGACAATGGGACAATCCTTTGGAGACCCAGTACTTC. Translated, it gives CASRQWDNPLETQYF.

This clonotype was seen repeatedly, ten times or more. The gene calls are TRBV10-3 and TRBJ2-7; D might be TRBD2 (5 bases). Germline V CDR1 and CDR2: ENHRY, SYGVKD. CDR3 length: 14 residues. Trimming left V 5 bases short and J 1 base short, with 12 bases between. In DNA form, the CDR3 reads TGTGCCATCAGTTTCCAGAGGGTTTCCTACGAGCAGTACTTC. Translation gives CAISFQRVSYEQYF.

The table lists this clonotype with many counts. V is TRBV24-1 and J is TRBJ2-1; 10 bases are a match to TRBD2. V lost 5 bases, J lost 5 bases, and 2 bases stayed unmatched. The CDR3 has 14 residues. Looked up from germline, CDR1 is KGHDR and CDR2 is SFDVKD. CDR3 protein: CATSGTSGNNEQFF. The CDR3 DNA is TGTGCCACCAGTGGGACTAGCGGAAACAATGAGCAGTTCTTC.

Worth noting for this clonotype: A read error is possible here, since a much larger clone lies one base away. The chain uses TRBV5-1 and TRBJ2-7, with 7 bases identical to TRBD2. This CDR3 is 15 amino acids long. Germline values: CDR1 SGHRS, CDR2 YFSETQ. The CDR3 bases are TGCGCCAGCGGCTTAACCGGGAGGCGGTCCTACGAGCAGTACTTC. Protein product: CASGLTGRRSYEQYF.

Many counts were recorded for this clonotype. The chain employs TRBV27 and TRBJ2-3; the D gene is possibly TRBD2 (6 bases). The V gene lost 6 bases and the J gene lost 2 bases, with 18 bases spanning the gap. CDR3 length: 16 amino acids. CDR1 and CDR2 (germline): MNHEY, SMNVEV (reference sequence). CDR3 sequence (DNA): TGTGCCAGCAGAGGGATTAAGCGGGCACACACAGATACGCAGTATTTT. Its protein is CASRGIKRAHTDTQYF.

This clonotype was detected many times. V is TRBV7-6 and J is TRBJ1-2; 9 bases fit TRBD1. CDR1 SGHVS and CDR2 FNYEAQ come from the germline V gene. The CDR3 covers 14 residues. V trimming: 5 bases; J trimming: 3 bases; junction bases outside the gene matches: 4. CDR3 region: CASSGRQGDYGYTF. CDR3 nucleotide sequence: TGTGCCAGCAGCGGTCGACAGGGGGACTATGGCTACACCTTC.